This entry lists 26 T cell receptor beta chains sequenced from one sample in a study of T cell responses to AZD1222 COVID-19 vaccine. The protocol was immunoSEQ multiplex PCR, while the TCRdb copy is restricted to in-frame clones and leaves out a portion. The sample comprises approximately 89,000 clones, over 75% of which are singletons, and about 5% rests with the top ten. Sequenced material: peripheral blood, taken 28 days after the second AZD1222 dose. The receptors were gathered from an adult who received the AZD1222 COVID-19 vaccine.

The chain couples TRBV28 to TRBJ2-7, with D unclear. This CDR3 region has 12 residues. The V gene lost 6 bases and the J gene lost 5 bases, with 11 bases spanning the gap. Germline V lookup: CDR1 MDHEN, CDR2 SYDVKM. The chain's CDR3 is CASRRTGDEQYF. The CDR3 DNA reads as TGTGCCAGCAGGAGGACCGGAGACGAGCAGTACTTC.

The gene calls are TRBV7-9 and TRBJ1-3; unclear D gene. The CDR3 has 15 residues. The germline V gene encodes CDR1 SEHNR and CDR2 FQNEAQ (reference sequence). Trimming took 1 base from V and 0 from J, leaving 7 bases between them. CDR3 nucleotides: TGTGCCAGCAGCTTAGGCAGGAGCTCTGGAAACACCATATATTTT. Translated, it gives CASSLGRSSGNTIYF.

This CDR3 is CASSPGQAPTNEKLFF. In DNA, the CDR3 is TGTGCCAGCTCACCGGGACAGGCTCCAACTAATGAAAAACTGTTTTTT. This chain links TRBV18 with TRBJ1-4; 8 positions agree with TRBD1. The V gene's germline CDR1 is KGHSH and CDR2 LQKENI. The V and J ends lost 3 bases and 0 bases, in that order; junction bases with no gene match: 3. This CDR3 contains 16 residues.

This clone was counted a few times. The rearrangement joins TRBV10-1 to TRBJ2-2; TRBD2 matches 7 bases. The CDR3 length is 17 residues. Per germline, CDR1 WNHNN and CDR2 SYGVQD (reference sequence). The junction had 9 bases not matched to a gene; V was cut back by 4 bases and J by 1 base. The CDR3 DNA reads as TGCGCCAGCAGTGCAACTCAGGAGCGGGGGAACACCGGGGAGCTGTTTTTT. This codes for CASSATQERGNTGELFF.

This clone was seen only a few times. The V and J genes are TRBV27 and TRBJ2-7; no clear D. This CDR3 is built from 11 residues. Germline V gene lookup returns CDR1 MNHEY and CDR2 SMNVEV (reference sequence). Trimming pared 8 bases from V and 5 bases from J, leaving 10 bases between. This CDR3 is CASSKADEQYF. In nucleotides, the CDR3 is TGTGCCAGCTCGAAGGCGGACGAGCAGTACTTC.

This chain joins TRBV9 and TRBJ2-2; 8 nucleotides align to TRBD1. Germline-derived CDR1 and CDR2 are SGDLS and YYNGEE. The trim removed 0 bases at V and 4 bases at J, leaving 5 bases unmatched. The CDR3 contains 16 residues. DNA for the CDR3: TGTGCCAGCAGCGTAGGTAGGACAGGGACCACCGGGGAGCTGTTTTTT. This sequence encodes CASSVGRTGTTGELFF.

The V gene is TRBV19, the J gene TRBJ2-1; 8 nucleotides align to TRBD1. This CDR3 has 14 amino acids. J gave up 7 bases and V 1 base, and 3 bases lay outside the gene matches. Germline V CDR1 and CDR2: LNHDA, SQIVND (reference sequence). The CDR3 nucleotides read TGTGCCAGTAGTATAGGGACAGGGAGAAATGAGCAGTTCTTC. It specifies CASSIGTGRNEQFF.

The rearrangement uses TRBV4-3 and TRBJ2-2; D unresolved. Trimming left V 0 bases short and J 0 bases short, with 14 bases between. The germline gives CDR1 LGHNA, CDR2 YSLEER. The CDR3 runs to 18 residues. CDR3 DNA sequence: TGCGCCAGCAGCCAAGATCTGGTGACAAGTACGAACACCGGGGAGCTGTTTTTT. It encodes CASSQDLVTSTNTGELFF.

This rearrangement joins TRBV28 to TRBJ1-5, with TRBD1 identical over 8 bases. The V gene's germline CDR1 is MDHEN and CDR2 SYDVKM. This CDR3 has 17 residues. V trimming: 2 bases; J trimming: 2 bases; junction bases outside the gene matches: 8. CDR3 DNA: TGTGCCAGCAGTTTAAGGGGCGGACAGGGAGGCAATCAGCCCCAGCATTTT. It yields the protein CASSLRGGQGGNQPQHF.

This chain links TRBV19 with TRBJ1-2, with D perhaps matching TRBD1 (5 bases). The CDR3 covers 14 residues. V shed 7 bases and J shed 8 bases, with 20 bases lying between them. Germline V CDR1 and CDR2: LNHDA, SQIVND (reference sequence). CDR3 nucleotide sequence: TGTGCCAGTAACGCCAGGGAAGAGGCCGGGGGCTACACCTTC. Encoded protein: CASNAREEAGGYTF.

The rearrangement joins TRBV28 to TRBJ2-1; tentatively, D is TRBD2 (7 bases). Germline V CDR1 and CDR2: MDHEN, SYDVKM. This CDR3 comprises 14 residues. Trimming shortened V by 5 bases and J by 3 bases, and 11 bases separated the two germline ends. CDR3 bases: TGTGCCAGCAGTAAGGGGGGGGACTACAATGAGCAGTTCTTC. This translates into CASSKGGDYNEQFF.

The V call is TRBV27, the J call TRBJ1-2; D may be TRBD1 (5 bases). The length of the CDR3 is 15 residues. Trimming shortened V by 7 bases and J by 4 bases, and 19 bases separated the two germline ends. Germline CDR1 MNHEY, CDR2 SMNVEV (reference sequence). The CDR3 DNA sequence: TGTGCCAGCACTCGTCACGGGACGGCCTTCTATGGCTACACCTTC. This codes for CASTRHGTAFYGYTF.

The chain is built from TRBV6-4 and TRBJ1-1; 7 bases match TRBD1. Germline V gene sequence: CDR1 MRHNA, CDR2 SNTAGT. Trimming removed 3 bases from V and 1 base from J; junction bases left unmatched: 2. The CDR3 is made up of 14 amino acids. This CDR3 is CASSDGTANTEAFF. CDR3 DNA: TGTGCCAGCAGTGATGGGACAGCGAACACTGAAGCTTTCTTT.

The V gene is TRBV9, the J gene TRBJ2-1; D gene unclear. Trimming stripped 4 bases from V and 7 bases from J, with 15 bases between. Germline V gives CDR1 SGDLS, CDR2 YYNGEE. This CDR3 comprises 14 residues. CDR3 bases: TGTGCCAGCAGCCCGGTTGGGGAAGTGAATGAGCAGTTCTTC. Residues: CASSPVGEVNEQFF.

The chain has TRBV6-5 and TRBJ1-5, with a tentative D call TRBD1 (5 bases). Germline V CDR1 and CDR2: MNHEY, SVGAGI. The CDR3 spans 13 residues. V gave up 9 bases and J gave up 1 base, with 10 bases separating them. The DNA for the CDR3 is TGTGCCAGTCGAGACAGAAGCAATCAGCCCCAGCATTTT. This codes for CASRDRSNQPQHF.

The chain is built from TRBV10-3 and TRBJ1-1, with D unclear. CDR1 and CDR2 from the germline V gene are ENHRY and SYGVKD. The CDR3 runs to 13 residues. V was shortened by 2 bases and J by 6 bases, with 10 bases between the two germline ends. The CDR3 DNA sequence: TGTGCCATCAGTGAGATGGGTACAGCTGAAGCTTTCTTT. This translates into CAISEMGTAEAFF.

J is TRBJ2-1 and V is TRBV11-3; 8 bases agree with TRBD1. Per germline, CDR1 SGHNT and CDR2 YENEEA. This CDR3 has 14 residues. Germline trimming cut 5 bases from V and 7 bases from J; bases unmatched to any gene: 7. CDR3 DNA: TGTGCCAGCAGCCTTAGACAGGGGCTGAATGAGCAGTTCTTC. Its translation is CASSLRQGLNEQFF. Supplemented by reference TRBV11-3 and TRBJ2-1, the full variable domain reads EAGVVQSPRYKIIEKKQPVAFWCNPISGHNTLYWYLQNLGQGPELLIRYENEEAVDDSQLPKDRFSAERLKGVDSTLKIQPAELGDSAVYLCASSLRQGLNEQFFGPGTRLTVL.

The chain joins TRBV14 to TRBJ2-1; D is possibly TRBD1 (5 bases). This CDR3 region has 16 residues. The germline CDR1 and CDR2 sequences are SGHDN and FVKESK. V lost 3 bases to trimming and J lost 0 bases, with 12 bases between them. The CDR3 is CASSQADSRSYNEQFF. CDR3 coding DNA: TGTGCCAGCAGCCAGGCCGACAGCCGCTCCTACAATGAGCAGTTCTTC. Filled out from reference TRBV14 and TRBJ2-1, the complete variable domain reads EAGVTQFPSHSVIEKGQTVTLRCDPISGHDNLYWYRRVMGKEIKFLLHFVKESKQDESGMPNNRFLAERTGGTYSTLKVQPAELEDSGVYFCASSQADSRSYNEQFFGPGTRLTVL.

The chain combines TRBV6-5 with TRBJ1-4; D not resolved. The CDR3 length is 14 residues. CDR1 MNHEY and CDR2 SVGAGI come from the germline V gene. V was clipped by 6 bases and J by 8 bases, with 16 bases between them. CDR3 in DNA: TGTGCCAGCAGGCAAGCTCAGGTGGGGGAAAAACTGTTTTTT. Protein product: CASRQAQVGEKLFF.

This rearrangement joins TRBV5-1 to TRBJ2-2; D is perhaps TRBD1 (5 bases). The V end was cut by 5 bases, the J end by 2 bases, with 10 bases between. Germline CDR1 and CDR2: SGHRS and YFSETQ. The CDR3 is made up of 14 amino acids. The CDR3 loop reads CASRIQGNTGELFF. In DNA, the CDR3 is TGCGCCAGCAGGATTCAGGGTAACACCGGGGAGCTGTTTTTT.

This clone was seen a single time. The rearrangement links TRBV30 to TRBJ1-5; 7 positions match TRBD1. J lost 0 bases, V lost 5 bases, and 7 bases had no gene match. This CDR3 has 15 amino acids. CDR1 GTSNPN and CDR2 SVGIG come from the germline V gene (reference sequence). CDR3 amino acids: CAWAAGTASNQPQHF. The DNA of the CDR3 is TGTGCCTGGGCTGCCGGGACAGCTAGCAATCAGCCCCAGCATTTT. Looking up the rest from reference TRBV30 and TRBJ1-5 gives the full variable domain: SQTIHQWPATLVQPVGSPLSLECTVEGTSNPNLYWYRQAAGRGLQLLFYSVGIGQISSEVPQNLSASRPQDRQFILSSKKLLLSDSGFYLCAWAAGTASNQPQHFGDGTRLSIL.

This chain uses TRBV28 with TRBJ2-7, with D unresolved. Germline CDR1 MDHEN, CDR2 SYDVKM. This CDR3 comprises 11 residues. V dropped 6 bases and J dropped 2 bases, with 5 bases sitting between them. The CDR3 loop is CASRTPYEQYF. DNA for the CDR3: TGTGCCAGCAGGACACCCTACGAGCAGTACTTC.

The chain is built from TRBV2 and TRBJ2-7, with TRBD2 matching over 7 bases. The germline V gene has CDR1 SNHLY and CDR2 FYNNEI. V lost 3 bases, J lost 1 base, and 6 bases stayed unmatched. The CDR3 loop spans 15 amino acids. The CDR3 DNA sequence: TGTGCCAGCAGTGACATGCGGGGGACGTCCTACGAGCAGTACTTC. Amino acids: CASSDMRGTSYEQYF. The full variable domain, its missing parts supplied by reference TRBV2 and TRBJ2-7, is EPEVTQTPSHQVTQMGQEVILRCVPISNHLYFYWYRQILGQKVEFLVSFYNNEISEKSEIFDDQFSVERPDGSNFTLKIRSTKLEDSAMYFCASSDMRGTSYEQYFGPGTRLTVT.

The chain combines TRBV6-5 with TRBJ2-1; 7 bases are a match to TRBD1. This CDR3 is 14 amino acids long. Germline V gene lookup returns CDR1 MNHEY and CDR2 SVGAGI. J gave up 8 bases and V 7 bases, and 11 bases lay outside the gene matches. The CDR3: CASNPPDREYEQFF. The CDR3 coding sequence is TGTGCCAGCAACCCCCCCGACAGGGAATATGAGCAGTTCTTC.

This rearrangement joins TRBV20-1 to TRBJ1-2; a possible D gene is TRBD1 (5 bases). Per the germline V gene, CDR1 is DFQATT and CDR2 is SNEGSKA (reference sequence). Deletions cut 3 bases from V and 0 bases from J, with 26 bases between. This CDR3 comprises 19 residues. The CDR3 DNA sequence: TGCAGTGCTAGTCTCTCGGGACTAGGGGACCTTTTAGCTAACTATGGCTACACCTTC. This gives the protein CSASLSGLGDLLANYGYTF.

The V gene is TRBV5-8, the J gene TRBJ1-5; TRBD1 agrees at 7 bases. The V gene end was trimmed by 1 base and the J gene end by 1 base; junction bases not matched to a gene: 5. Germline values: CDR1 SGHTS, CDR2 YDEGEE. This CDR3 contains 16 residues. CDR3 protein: CASSLPGTVSNQPQHF. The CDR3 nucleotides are TGTGCCAGCAGCTTGCCCGGGACAGTCAGCAATCAGCCCCAGCATTTT.